Below are 21 T cell receptor beta chains sequenced from a single sample in a study of response to subunit inactivated influenza vaccine. TCRdb reprocessed the RT-PCR reads via MiXCR and lists one record per CDR3 protein. The sample lists hundreds of thousands of distinct CDR3 sequences, approximately 15% occurring once. Sample: PBMCs from blood, taken around 15 days before vaccination. These receptors were taken from a man in his forties or fifties who received an inactivated influenza vaccine.

The chain combines TRBV20-1 with TRBJ2-4, with TRBD2 matching over 10 bases. The CDR3 covers 17 residues. CDR1 and CDR2 from the germline V gene are DFQATT and SNEGSKA (reference sequence). J lost 0 bases, V lost 1 base, and 6 bases had no gene match. As DNA, the CDR3 is TGCAGTGCTAGAGTCCCCGCTAGCGGGGGAGCCAAAAACATTCAGTACTTC. Protein product: CSARVPASGGAKNIQYF.

This clonotype has more than one count but fewer than ten. This sequence joins TRBV2 and TRBJ2-3, with D maybe TRBD2 (6 bases). The V gene lost 6 bases and the J gene lost 2 bases, with 15 bases spanning the gap. Germline CDR1 SNHLY, CDR2 FYNNEI. The CDR3 runs to 15 residues. CDR3 residues: CASSVGTPHTDTQYF. The CDR3 DNA is TGTGCCAGCAGCGTCGGGACTCCCCACACAGATACGCAGTATTTT. Variable domain in full (rest from reference TRBV2 and TRBJ2-3): EPEVTQTPSHQVTQMGQEVILRCVPISNHLYFYWYRQILGQKVEFLVSFYNNEISEKSEIFDDQFSVERPDGSNFTLKIRSTKLEDSAMYFCASSVGTPHTDTQYFGPGTRLTVL.

The chain links TRBV20-1 to TRBJ1-5; D is perhaps TRBD1 (6 bases). This CDR3 comprises 14 residues. The germline gives CDR1 DFQATT, CDR2 SNEGSKA (reference sequence). The V and J ends lost 5 bases and 0 bases respectively, with 11 bases between them. The CDR3 DNA is TGCAGTGCTCCCGGGGGCTATAGCAATCAGCCCCAGCATTTT. It is translated as CSAPGGYSNQPQHF.

The CDR3 coding sequence is TGCAGTGCTCCACGGACAGGGAACGATCAGCCCCAGCATTTT. This codes for CSAPRTGNDQPQHF. The chain couples TRBV20-1 to TRBJ1-5; 8 positions match TRBD1. The CDR3 runs 14 residues. The V segment lost 5 bases and the J segment 5 bases; nucleotides outside the gene matches: 8. Germline values: CDR1 DFQATT, CDR2 SNEGSKA (reference sequence).

The genes are TRBV6-2 or TRBV6-3 and TRBJ2-2; possibly TRBD1 or TRBD2 for D (6 bases each). Trimming took off 7 bases at V and 4 bases at J, with 16 bases between the two ends. Germline V gives CDR1 MNHEY, CDR2 SVGEGT. CDR3 length: 15 residues. The DNA of the CDR3 is TGTGCCAGCACCCCCCTGGGGGGCGGCACCGGGGAGCTGTTTTTT. Its protein is CASTPLGGGTGELFF.

This clonotype was seen only a few times. As DNA, the CDR3 is TGTGCCAGCAGACCTCGCGTGCAGGGGCGCAGGGGAAGCACAGATACGCAGTATTTT. This translates into CASRPRVQGRRGSTDTQYF. The V and J genes are TRBV11-2 and TRBJ2-3; D is perhaps TRBD1 (6 bases). The CDR3 has 19 amino acids. The germline V and J ends were trimmed by 6 bases and 0 bases, with 25 bases remaining between them. Looked up from germline, CDR1 is SGHAT and CDR2 is FQNNGV.

This clonotype has just a few counts. The chain is built from TRBV14 and TRBJ2-5, with D unresolved. The V and J ends lost 1 base and 5 bases respectively, with 11 bases between them. Per the germline V gene, CDR1 is SGHDN and CDR2 is FVKESK. CDR3 size: 14 residues. CDR3 amino acids: CASSQADFRETQYF. DNA for the CDR3: TGTGCCAGCAGCCAAGCTGATTTTCGCGAGACCCAGTACTTC.

This clonotype has only a few counts. Here the CDR3 reads CASRLRQVRSTDTQYF. The CDR3 bases are TGTGCCAGCAGACTAAGACAGGTGCGCAGCACAGATACGCAGTATTTT. The chain employs TRBV12-3 or TRBV12-4 and TRBJ2-3; tentative D call: TRBD1 (6 bases). The CDR3 is 16 amino acids. Trimming pared 6 bases from V and 0 bases from J, leaving 16 bases between.

This chain joins TRBV20-1 and TRBJ1-1, with D possibly matching TRBD1 (6 bases). The CDR3 is made up of 14 amino acids. Germline lookup yields CDR1 DFQATT and CDR2 SNEGSKA (reference sequence). V lost 6 bases and J lost 3, with 17 bases in between. DNA for the CDR3: TGCAGTGCGTATAACTTACAGGGATACACTGAAGCTTTCTTT. Protein: CSAYNLQGYTEAFF.

This clonotype occurred a few times. This chain links TRBV7-9 with TRBJ2-7, with 7 bases fitting TRBD2. V lost 4 bases to trimming and J lost 2 bases; unmatched junction nucleotides: 8. Germline lookup yields CDR1 SEHNR and CDR2 FQNEAQ (reference sequence). CDR3 size: 15 residues. The CDR3 DNA reads TGTGCCAGCAGCTGGGGGAGGGGCCTAACCTACGAGCAGTACTTC. Its translation is CASSWGRGLTYEQYF.

This clonotype came up many times. This sequence joins TRBV6-2 or TRBV6-3 and TRBJ1-2; D is unresolved. Trimming cost V 4 bases and J 8 bases, with 14 bases left between them. The CDR3 is 13 residues long. Germline V gene sequence: CDR1 MNHEY, CDR2 SVGEGT. Written as DNA, the CDR3 is TGTGCCAGCAGTTTGGGTAGAATAAACGGCTACACCTTC. Its protein is CASSLGRINGYTF.

This clonotype was seen at least ten times. The V gene is TRBV4-2, the J gene TRBJ1-1; D possibly corresponds to TRBD1 (5 bases). The CDR3 runs to 17 residues. V was pared by 1 base and J by 3 bases, with 18 bases between. Germline V lookup: CDR1 LGHNA, CDR2 YNFKEQ. DNA for the CDR3: TGTGCCAGCAGCCAAGGTAACCGCGGCAGGGAGGACACTGAAGCTTTCTTT. Protein sequence: CASSQGNRGREDTEAFF.

The chain recombines TRBV4-1 with TRBJ1-2, with 12 bases fitting TRBD1. CDR1 is MGHRA, CDR2 YSYEKL, per germline. The CDR3 runs to 18 residues. V shed 1 base and J 4 bases; nucleotides not matched to a gene: 10. CDR3: CASSQGRGQGALLYGYTF. CDR3 sequence (DNA): TGCGCCAGCAGCCAAGGGCGGGGACAGGGGGCTCTGCTCTATGGCTACACCTTC.

At least ten counts were recorded for this clonotype. The chain recombines TRBV16 with TRBJ1-1; unclear D gene. Looked up from germline, CDR1 is KGHSY and CDR2 is FQNENV. Trimming took 5 bases from V and 11 from J, leaving 15 bases between them. The CDR3 extends over 12 amino acids. The CDR3 loop reads CASSEGRGMAFF. In DNA form, the CDR3 reads TGTGCCAGCAGCGAGGGTCGGGGAATGGCTTTCTTT.

The gene calls are TRBV20-1 and TRBJ2-3, with TRBD2 matching over 9 bases. With 1 base clipped from V and 6 bases from J, the junction kept 8 bases outside the gene matches. Looked up from germline, CDR1 is DFQATT and CDR2 is SNEGSKA (reference sequence). The CDR3 runs 15 residues. Written as DNA, the CDR3 is TGCAGTGCTAGAGGTAGCGGGAGAGGGTTGGATACGCAGTATTTT. Protein sequence: CSARGSGRGLDTQYF.

This chain joins TRBV18 and TRBJ1-1; D not resolved. Germline V gene data show CDR1 as KGHSH and CDR2 as LQKENI. The CDR3 covers 14 residues. Trimming left V 2 bases short and J 4 bases short, with 11 bases between. The CDR3 DNA reads TGTGCCAGCTCACCAGTTACAGTCCCCACTGAAGCTTTCTTT. Its protein product is CASSPVTVPTEAFF.

This clonotype was seen only a few times. The V and J genes are TRBV9 and TRBJ2-2; TRBD2 might be the D (5 bases). Trimming cost V 6 bases and J 6 bases, with 15 bases left between them. This CDR3 has 14 residues. Germline V gene data show CDR1 as SGDLS and CDR2 as YYNGEE. DNA of the CDR3: TGTGCCAGCACCCGACAACTCGGGGCCGGGGAGCTGTTTTTT. It codes for CASTRQLGAGELFF.

The chain employs TRBV9 and TRBJ2-5; tentative D call: TRBD2 (5 bases). The CDR3 extends over 12 amino acids. V gave up 4 bases and J gave up 7 bases, with 11 bases separating them. Germline V gene sequence: CDR1 SGDLS, CDR2 YYNGEE. This CDR3 reads CASSPDEGTQYF. CDR3 coding DNA: TGTGCCAGCAGCCCCGATGAGGGGACCCAGTACTTC.

The chain links TRBV7-2 to TRBJ2-1; D might be TRBD2 (5 bases). Germline V gene sequence: CDR1 SGHTA, CDR2 FQGNSA. Trimming removed 2 bases at V and 2 bases at J, with 10 bases between. This CDR3 spans 15 amino acids. The DNA of the CDR3 is TGTGCCAGCAGCTTAATAGCGTTGGCCTACAATGAGCAGTTCTTC. It codes for CASSLIALAYNEQFF.

The CDR3 spells CASSSVAYEQYF. CDR3 bases: TGTGCCAGCAGCTCGGTAGCCTACGAGCAGTACTTC. The rearrangement joins TRBV7-2 to TRBJ2-7, with D hard to call. The V gene's germline CDR1 is SGHTA and CDR2 FQGNSA. V lost 4 bases and J lost 2, with 6 bases in between. This CDR3 comprises 12 residues. The full variable domain, with the rest looked up from reference TRBV7-2 and TRBJ2-7, is GAGVSQSPSNKVTEKGKDVELRCDPISGHTALYWYRQSLGQGLEFLIYFQGNSAPDKSGLPSDRFSAERTGGSVSTLTIQRTQQEDSAVYLCASSSVAYEQYFGPGTRLTVT.

This clonotype was detected ten times or more. This chain's CDR3 is CASSSGISLTSNEQYF. The CDR3 nucleotides are TGTGCCAGCAGCTCGGGGATTTCACTCACCTCTAACGAGCAGTACTTC. The chain is built from TRBV7-9 and TRBJ2-7, with D tentatively TRBD2 (5 bases). The CDR3 runs 16 residues. CDR1 is SEHNR and CDR2 is FQNEAQ in the germline V gene (reference sequence). V lost 4 bases to trimming and J lost 5 bases, with 21 bases between them.